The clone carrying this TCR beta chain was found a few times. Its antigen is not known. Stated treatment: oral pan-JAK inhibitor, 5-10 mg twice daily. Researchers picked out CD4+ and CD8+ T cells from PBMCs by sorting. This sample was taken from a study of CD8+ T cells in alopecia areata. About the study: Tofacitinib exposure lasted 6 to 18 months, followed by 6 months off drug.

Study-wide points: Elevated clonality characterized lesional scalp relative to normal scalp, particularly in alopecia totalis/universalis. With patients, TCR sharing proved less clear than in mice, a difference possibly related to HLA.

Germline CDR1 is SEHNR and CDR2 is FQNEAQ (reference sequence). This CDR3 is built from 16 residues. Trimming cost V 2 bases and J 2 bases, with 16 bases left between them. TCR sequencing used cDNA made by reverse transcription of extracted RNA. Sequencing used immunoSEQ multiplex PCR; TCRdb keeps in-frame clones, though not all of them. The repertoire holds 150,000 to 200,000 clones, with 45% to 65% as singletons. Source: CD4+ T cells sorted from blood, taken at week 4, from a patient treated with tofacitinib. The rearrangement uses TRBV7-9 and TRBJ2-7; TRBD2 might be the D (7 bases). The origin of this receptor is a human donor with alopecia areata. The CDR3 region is CASSLYGGGPPYEQYF. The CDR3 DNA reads TGTGCCAGCAGCTTATACGGCGGGGGCCCTCCCTACGAGCAGTACTTC.